This TCR beta chain was obtained from a study of cytomegalovirus exposure and HLA in healthy donors. The germline V gene has CDR1 SNHLY and CDR2 FYNNEI. The CDR3 is 11 amino acids. Trimming took 7 bases from V and 7 from J; bases not matched to a gene: 3. The study ran its PCR with 60 Vbeta and 13 Jbeta primers. The table came from immunoSEQ multiplex PCR; TCRdb's copy has only in-frame clones and leaves some out. The data contain roughly 200,000 clones, 75% to 85% of them singletons. The rearrangement links TRBV2 to TRBJ1-1; 7 bases match TRBD1. Source material: PBMCs. The sequence derives from a girl aged 10-17 years in good health and CMV-seropositive. CDR3 nucleotide sequence: TGTGCCAGCACCTGGACAGGTGAAGCTTTCTTT. This translates into CASTWTGEAFF.